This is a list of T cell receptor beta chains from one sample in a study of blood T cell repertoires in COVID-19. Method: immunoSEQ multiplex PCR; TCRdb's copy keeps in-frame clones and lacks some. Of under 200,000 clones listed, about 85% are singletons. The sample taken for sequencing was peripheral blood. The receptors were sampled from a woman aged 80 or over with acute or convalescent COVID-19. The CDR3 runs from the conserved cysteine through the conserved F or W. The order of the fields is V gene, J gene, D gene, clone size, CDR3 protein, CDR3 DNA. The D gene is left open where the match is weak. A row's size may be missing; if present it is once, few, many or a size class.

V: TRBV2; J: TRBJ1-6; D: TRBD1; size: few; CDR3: CASSPRTGEDSPLHF; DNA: TGTGCCAGCAGTCCTCGGACAGGGGAGGATTCACCCCTCCACTTT
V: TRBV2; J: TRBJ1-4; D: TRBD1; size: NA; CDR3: CASRRGPNEKLFF; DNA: TGTGCCAGCCGTAGGGGGCCTAATGAAAAACTGTTTTTT
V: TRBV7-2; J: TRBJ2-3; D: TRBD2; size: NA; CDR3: CASSLVGTSGNTDTQYF; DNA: TGTGCCAGCAGCTTAGTGGGGACTAGCGGGAACACAGATACGCAGTATTTT
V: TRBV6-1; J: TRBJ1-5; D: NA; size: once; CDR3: CASSEEAQVKKHF; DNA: TGTGCCAGCAGTGAAGAGGCACAGGTAAAAAAGCATTTT
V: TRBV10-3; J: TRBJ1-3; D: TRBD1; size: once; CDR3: CAISDDRVSIGNTIYF; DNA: TGTGCCATCAGTGACGACAGGGTGTCGATTGGAAACACCATATATTTT
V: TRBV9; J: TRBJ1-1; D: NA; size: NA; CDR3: CASSVAGPGTEAFF; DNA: TGTGCCAGCAGCGTAGCAGGACCGGGGACTGAAGCTTTCTTT
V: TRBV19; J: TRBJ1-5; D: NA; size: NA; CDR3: CASNSGNPNQPQHF; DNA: TGTGCCAGTAACTCGGGGAACCCCAATCAGCCCCAGCATTTT
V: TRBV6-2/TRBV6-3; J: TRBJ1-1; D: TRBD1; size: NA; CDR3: CASSYLLDRGVTEAFF; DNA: TGTGCCAGCAGTTACCTCCTCGACAGGGGTGTCACTGAAGCTTTCTTT
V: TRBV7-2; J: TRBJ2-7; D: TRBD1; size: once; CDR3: CASSLERGREQYF; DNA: TGTGCCAGCAGCTTGGAAAGGGGGCGTGAGCAGTACTTC
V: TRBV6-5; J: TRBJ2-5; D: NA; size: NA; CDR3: CASRRGGDQETQYF; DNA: TGTGCCAGCCGGCGAGGGGGTGACCAAGAGACCCAGTACTTC
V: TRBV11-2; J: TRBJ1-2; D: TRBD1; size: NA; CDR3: CASSAAGTAIYGYTF; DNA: TGTGCCAGCAGCGCCGCCGGGACAGCCATCTATGGCTACACCTTC